Below are 10 T cell receptor beta chains sequenced from a single sample in a study of T cells in localized non-small cell lung cancer. Repertoires were generated with immunoSEQ multiplex PCR, while TCRdb's copy carries only in-frame clones and drops some. Of around 29,000 clones listed, 88% are singletons. Sequenced here: peripheral blood, sampled before any cancer treatment. The receptors were gathered from a female donor of 60 years or more with stage III squamous cell lung carcinoma.

This clone was detected only once. The gene calls are TRBV19 and TRBJ2-3, with D possibly TRBD2 on 6 matching bases. CDR1 and CDR2 from the germline V gene are LNHDA and SQIVND (reference sequence). The CDR3 is 14 amino acids. The V gene lost 5 bases and the J gene lost 4 bases, with 13 bases spanning the gap. CDR3 DNA sequence: TGTGCCAGTAGTCGCGGGGTAGGACCAGATACGCAGTATTTT. This sequence encodes CASSRGVGPDTQYF.

This clone was recorded only once. The V and J genes are TRBV1 and TRBJ1-2; no check of the table's D call, TRBD1, against the DNA was made. TRBV1 is marked as a pseudogene. CDR3 length: 15 residues. CDR3 bases: TGCACCAGCAGCCGTGCCCTAGGGGCCGACTATGGCTACACCTTC. Its translation is CTSSRALGADYGYTF.

J is TRBJ2-7 and V is TRBV6-5; maybe TRBD2 (6 bases). V lost 3 bases and J lost 2, with 11 bases in between. Germline lookup yields CDR1 MNHEY and CDR2 SVGAGI. The CDR3 is made up of 14 amino acids. The CDR3 DNA sequence: TGTGCCAGCAGTTATGGGGGGTCTGCCTACGAGCAGTACTTC. Its protein is CASSYGGSAYEQYF.

The V gene is TRBV27, the J gene TRBJ1-5; unclear D gene. Trimming removed 4 bases at V and 3 bases at J, with 7 bases between. This CDR3 is built from 13 residues. Germline CDR1 is MNHEY and CDR2 is SMNVEV (reference sequence). The CDR3 DNA reads as TGTGCCAGCAGTTCGTCTTACAATCAGCCCCAGCATTTT. Amino acid sequence: CASSSSYNQPQHF.

This chain links TRBV11-2 with TRBJ2-1, with D unresolved. Germline CDR1 is SGHAT and CDR2 is FQNNGV. Trimming stripped 6 bases from V and 2 bases from J, with 8 bases between. The CDR3 is made up of 13 amino acids. CDR3 sequence (DNA): TGTGCCAGCAGAGAGCGTCCCTACAATGAGCAGTTCTTC. This codes for CASRERPYNEQFF.

The chain joins TRBV6-4 to TRBJ1-3; D uncertain. This CDR3 has 15 residues. V was trimmed by 6 bases and J by 0 bases, leaving 12 bases between them. CDR1 MRHNA and CDR2 SNTAGT come from the germline V gene. The CDR3 sequence is CASRVTAISGNTIYF. CDR3 in DNA: TGTGCCAGCAGGGTAACAGCAATCTCTGGAAACACCATATATTTT.

The CDR3, as DNA: TGTGCCAGCAGCCCCTACAAGAACCCAGGAGGTCCCCAGCATTTT. This translates into CASSPYKNPGGPQHF. The chain joins TRBV6-5 to TRBJ1-5; no firm D call. Per the germline V gene, CDR1 is MNHEY and CDR2 is SVGAGI. Trimming took off 6 bases at V and 10 bases at J, with 22 bases between the two ends. CDR3 length equals 15 residues.

This chain links TRBV27 with TRBJ2-7; 8 bases align to TRBD2. Germline V CDR1 and CDR2: MNHEY, SMNVEV (reference sequence). The CDR3 has 16 amino acids. V shed 3 bases, J shed 5 bases, and the junction held 12 bases outside the gene matches. CDR3 sequence (DNA): TGTGCCAGCAGTTTTAACCCGGCGGGAGCGGGGGACGAGCAGTACTTC. It yields the protein CASSFNPAGAGDEQYF.

The chain's CDR3 is CASSLGLAASTDTQYF. The CDR3 DNA reads TGTGCCAGCAGCTTGGGGCTAGCGGCTAGCACAGATACGCAGTATTTT. The gene calls are TRBV5-5 and TRBJ2-3, with 7 bases identical to TRBD2. CDR1 is SGHKS, CDR2 YYEKEE, per germline (reference sequence). After removal of 0 bases from V and 0 bases from J, the junction contained 4 bases not matched to a gene. CDR3 length: 16 residues.

The chain uses TRBV28 and TRBJ2-3; TRBD2 matches at 14 bases. The CDR3 has 18 amino acids. The junction had 6 bases not matched to a gene; V was cut back by 2 bases and J by 2 bases. From germline, CDR1 is MDHEN and CDR2 SYDVKM. CDR3 amino acids: CASSLVPTSGGDTDTQYF. Here the CDR3 DNA reads TGTGCCAGCAGTTTAGTTCCGACTAGCGGGGGGGACACAGATACGCAGTATTTT.